These T cell receptor beta chains were read from a single sample in a study of yellow fever vaccine responses in identical twins. TCRdb independently ran MiXCR on the RT-PCR reads; one entry per CDR3 protein. In the table there are about 11,000 distinct CDR3 sequences, roughly 82% of which are singletons. This sample comprised T cells from blood (PBMCs), unsorted or a sorted subset (not recorded which), obtained before or after yellow fever vaccination (not recorded which). The receptors come from a young woman who received the yellow fever vaccine. CDR3s include the opening cysteine and the closing phenylalanine or tryptophan. Fields, in order: D gene, V gene, J gene, clone size, CDR3 protein, CDR3 DNA. D genes are given only for firm matches. Size is stated for part of the rows, as once, few or many counts, or as a class when the clone is expanded.

-	TRBV11-1	TRBJ1-3	-	CASSPTLSGNTIYF	TGTGCCAGCAGCCCCACATTATCTGGAAACACCATATATTTT
-	TRBV10-1	TRBJ2-1	few	CASSDRTWDEQFF	TGCGCCAGCAGTGATAGGACCTGGGATGAGCAGTTCTTC
-	TRBV3-1	TRBJ2-6	-	CASSQEGWLSGANVLTF	TGTGCCAGCAGCCAAGAAGGGTGGCTCTCTGGGGCCAACGTCCTGACTTTC
TRBD2	TRBV5-4	TRBJ2-1	-	CASSLGLAGNEQFF	TGTGCCAGCAGCTTGGGGCTAGCGGGCAATGAGCAGTTCTTC
-	TRBV18	TRBJ1-4	-	CASSPRKSSSEKLFF	TGTGCCAGCTCACCACGTAAATCCTCCAGCGAGAAACTGTTTTTT
-	TRBV7-7	TRBJ2-7	-	CASSLEGRREQYF	TGTGCCAGCAGCTTAGAAGGTCGCCGCGAGCAGTACTTC
-	TRBV4-3	TRBJ2-2	-	CASSRDPYTGELFF	TGCGCCAGCAGCCGGGACCCTTACACCGGGGAGCTGTTTTTT
TRBD2	TRBV9	TRBJ2-5	-	CASSGGGTSGDLDQYF	TGTGCCAGCAGCGGTGGGGGAACTAGCGGGGATCTTGACCAGTACTTC
-	TRBV11-1	TRBJ1-1	-	CASSLPEGVTNTEAFF	TGTGCCAGCAGCCTCCCCGAGGGGGTCACCAACACTGAAGCTTTCTTT
TRBD1	TRBV15	TRBJ1-1	-	CATSPAGTDAFF	TGTGCCACCAGTCCAGCCGGGACAGACGCTTTCTTT
-	TRBV6-2/TRBV6-3	TRBJ1-1	-	CASSYKNTEAFF	TGTGCCAGCAGCTACAAGAACACTGAAGCTTTCTTT
-	TRBV4-1	TRBJ2-7	few	CASSQGASTYEQYF	TGCGCCAGCAGCCAAGGGGCAAGTACCTACGAGCAGTACTTC
-	TRBV4-1	TRBJ1-2	-	CASSQPQGYYGYTF	TGCGCCAGCAGCCAGCCCCAGGGGTACTATGGCTACACCTTC
-	TRBV12-3/TRBV12-4	TRBJ1-5	-	CASSLDNQPQHF	TGTGCCAGCAGTTTGGATAATCAGCCCCAGCATTTT
-	TRBV29-1	TRBJ2-5	-	CSVGPHPRNQETQYF	TGCAGCGTTGGTCCCCACCCCAGGAACCAAGAGACCCAGTACTTC
-	TRBV28	TRBJ1-1	-	CASSEWGTEAFF	TGTGCCAGCAGTGAGTGGGGCACTGAAGCTTTCTTT
-	TRBV11-1	TRBJ2-7	few	CASSLATESSYEQYF	TGTGCCAGCAGCTTAGCGACGGAGAGCTCCTACGAGCAGTACTTC
-	TRBV2	TRBJ2-2	-	CASSVKATGELFF	TGTGCCAGCAGTGTAAAGGCCACCGGGGAGCTGTTTTTT
-	TRBV20-1	TRBJ2-3	-	CSAREIGRPDTQYF	TGCAGTGCTAGAGAGATAGGGCGCCCAGATACGCAGTATTTT
-	TRBV5-4	TRBJ1-1	-	CASSLGRAEAFF	TGTGCCAGCAGCTTGGGCAGGGCTGAAGCTTTCTTT
TRBD2	TRBV6-2/TRBV6-3	TRBJ2-3	-	CASSFLSGGGADTQYF	TGTGCCAGCAGTTTCTTGAGCGGGGGTGGTGCAGATACGCAGTATTTT
-	TRBV3-1	TRBJ1-4	-	CASSQERGGPSNEKLFF	TGTGCCAGCAGCCAAGAGAGGGGGGGGCCTTCTAATGAAAAACTGTTTTTT
-	TRBV29-1	TRBJ2-7	-	CSVEQGKSYEQYF	TGCAGCGTTGAGCAGGGAAAATCCTACGAGCAGTACTTC
TRBD2	TRBV7-4	TRBJ2-1	-	CASSLDGGAHNEQFF	TGTGCCAGCAGTTTAGACGGGGGGGCCCACAATGAGCAGTTCTTC
TRBD1	TRBV27	TRBJ1-5	-	CASSPGQTSNQPQHF	TGTGCCAGCAGTCCGGGACAGACTAGCAATCAGCCCCAGCATTTT
TRBD2	TRBV29-1	TRBJ2-1	few	CSVEDEPGTSVNEQFF	TGCAGCGTTGAAGATGAACCCGGGACTAGCGTCAATGAGCAGTTCTTC
TRBD1	TRBV28	TRBJ2-5	-	CASSLNPGQVQETQYF	TGTGCCAGCAGTTTAAACCCGGGACAGGTCCAAGAGACCCAGTACTTC
-	TRBV12-5	TRBJ2-7	-	CASGLVNLQGLQYDVYEQYF	TGTGCTAGTGGTTTGGTAAATCTCCAGGGCCTCCAGTATGATGTCTACGAGCAGTACTTC
-	TRBV18	TRBJ2-7	-	CASSPRDFYEQYF	TGTGCCAGCTCACCGCGGGACTTCTACGAGCAGTACTTC
TRBD2	TRBV9	TRBJ2-3	-	CASSALAGDVTDTQYF	TGTGCCAGCAGCGCCCTAGCGGGAGATGTGACAGATACGCAGTATTTT
-	TRBV7-9	TRBJ2-1	-	CASSLFGNEQFF	TGTGCCAGCAGCTTATTCGGAAATGAGCAGTTCTTC
TRBD2	TRBV25-1	TRBJ2-1	-	CASSPSGGVYNEQFF	TGTGCCAGCAGCCCCAGCGGGGGGGTATACAATGAGCAGTTCTTC